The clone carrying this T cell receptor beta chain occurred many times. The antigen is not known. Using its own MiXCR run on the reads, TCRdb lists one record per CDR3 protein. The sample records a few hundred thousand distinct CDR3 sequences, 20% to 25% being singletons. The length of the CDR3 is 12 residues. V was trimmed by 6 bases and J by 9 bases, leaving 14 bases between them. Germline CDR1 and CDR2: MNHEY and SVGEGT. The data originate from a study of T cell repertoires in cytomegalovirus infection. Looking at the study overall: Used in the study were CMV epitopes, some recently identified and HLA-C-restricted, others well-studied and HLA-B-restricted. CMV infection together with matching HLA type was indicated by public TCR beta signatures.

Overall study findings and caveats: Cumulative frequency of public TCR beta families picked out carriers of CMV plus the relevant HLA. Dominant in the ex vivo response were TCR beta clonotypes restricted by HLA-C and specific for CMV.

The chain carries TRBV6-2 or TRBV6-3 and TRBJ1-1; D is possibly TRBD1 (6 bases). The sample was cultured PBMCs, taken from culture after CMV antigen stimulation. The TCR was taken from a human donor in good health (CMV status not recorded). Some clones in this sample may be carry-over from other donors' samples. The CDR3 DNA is TGTGCCAGCAGCGCAGGGGTGCGGCAAGCTTTCTTT. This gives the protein CASSAGVRQAFF.